The rows below give T cell receptor beta chains drawn from one sample of a study of cytomegalovirus exposure and HLA in healthy donors. The assay was immunoSEQ multiplex PCR, and TCRdb's table has in-frame clones only and misses some. Here the sample table reports about 46,000 clones. The sequenced material came from PBMCs. All receptors come from a woman aged 40 to 50 in good health and CMV-seronegative. CDR3s leave out the opening cysteine and the closing phenylalanine or tryptophan.

cdr3_aa | v_call
ASGTSGSRDEQF | TRBV12-5
ASSLEAQRASTDTQY | TRBV5-4
ASSERGAGANVLT | TRBV27
ASRPGGDAYEQY | TRBV5-1
ASIQRLANEQF | TRBV5-6
ASSLFSEAEQY | TRBV7-6
ASSSTGGDFGYT | TRBV28
ASSSGPGAGNTQY | TRBV5-1
ASSRSGTVYNEQF | TRBV9
ASSPTGTGGTDTQY | TRBV7-3
ASSLDSLNTEAF | TRBV5-1
ASSEWPGRQPQH | TRBV2
ASSQSALLYSGNTIY | TRBV16
ASSVSGTPNTEDF | TRBV6-6
ASSLLRGANTEAF | TRBV28
AWSSWAGGTSGANALT | TRBV30
ASSQARDGDKQY | TRBV4-2
ASSQEWGQGGQPQH | TRBV4-2
ASSIHEQF | TRBV7-2
ASSHFTQDGNTIY | TRBV7-9
SRVDTEAF | TRBV20-1
ASSPTDRVRDQPQH | TRBV18